These 15 T cell receptor beta chains were all obtained from the same sample, sequenced in a study of monozygotic twins with inflammatory bowel disease. TCRdb reprocessed the 5' RACE reads and reports one entry per CDR3 protein, with no DNA. The sample shows approximately 330,000 distinct CDR3 sequences, and 2% to 2.5% sits with its ten largest clones. Input material: blood. The origin of the receptors is a human donor with ulcerative colitis or Crohn's disease, or a healthy co-twin of an affected twin (not recorded which).

The CDR3 loop reads CASSQDASGDEQYF. V usage is TRBV4-3 and J usage is TRBJ2-7; the D call of TRBD1 rests on TCRdb alone, since no DNA is present to check it. In germline, CDR1 is LGHNA, CDR2 YSLEER. This CDR3 has 14 amino acids.

This CDR3 is CASRDRGFYNEQFF. The J gene is TRBJ2-1, the V gene TRBV5-1; TCRdb indicates TRBD1, and absent DNA this call remains unverified. This CDR3 spans 14 amino acids. Germline CDR1 is SGHRS and CDR2 is YFSETQ. Full variable domain (remainder filled in from reference TRBV5-1 and TRBJ2-1): KAGVTQTPRYLIKTRGQQVTLSCSPISGHRSVSWYQQTPGQGLQFLFEYFSETQRNKGNFPGRFSGRQFSNSRSEMNVSTLELGDSALYLCASRDRGFYNEQFFGPGTRLTVL.

The chain carries TRBV28 and TRBJ1-2. Germline lookup yields CDR1 MDHEN and CDR2 SYDVKM. The CDR3 has 13 amino acids. The CDR3 here is CASIKGSNYGYTF.

The chain joins TRBV9 to TRBJ1-3; as DNA is missing, the TRBD1 call by TCRdb cannot be tested. Germline values: CDR1 SGDLS, CDR2 YYNGEE. There are 17 residues in the CDR3. CDR3 in amino acids: CASSVVLLTGSGNTIYF.

The chain uses TRBV7-2 and TRBJ2-4; without DNA, the TCRdb call of TRBD1 cannot be checked. Germline V CDR1 and CDR2: SGHTA, FQGNSA. This CDR3 is built from 14 residues. CDR3 loop: CASSLGQGKNIQYF.

The CDR3 here is CASSLAQPGMHVFQYF. This chain uses TRBV7-2 with TRBJ2-4; TCRdb's D gene call, TRBD1, goes unchecked for lack of DNA. The CDR3 sequence is 16 residues long. Germline CDR1 SGHTA, CDR2 FQGNSA.

V usage is TRBV20-1 and J usage is TRBJ1-1; the D call of TRBD1 rests on TCRdb alone, since no DNA is present to check it. The CDR3 runs 13 residues. CDR1 and CDR2 from the germline V gene are DFQATT and SNEGSKA (reference sequence). This CDR3 reads CSADAGAGTEAFF.

The chain combines TRBV4-1 with TRBJ1-6; with no DNA, the TCRdb D assignment of TRBD1 cannot be verified. Germline V lookup: CDR1 MGHRA, CDR2 YSYEKL. The CDR3 is 14 amino acids. This CDR3 reads CASSQPRQNSPLHF.

The genes are TRBV14 and TRBJ2-3; there is no DNA to check the TCRdb D call of TRBD1. Germline V gene data show CDR1 as SGHDN and CDR2 as FVKESK. The CDR3 is 16 residues long. The chain's CDR3 is CASSQALVGGTDTQYF.

This sequence joins TRBV6-5 and TRBJ1-1; TCRdb indicates TRBD1, and absent DNA this call remains unverified. CDR1 and CDR2 (germline): MNHEY, SVGAGI. The CDR3 is 15 amino acids. CDR3 in amino acids: CASRGQGAGDTEAFF.

This chain links TRBV20-1 with TRBJ2-5; there is no DNA to check the TCRdb D call of TRBD1. The CDR3 length is 13 residues. The germline CDR1 and CDR2 sequences are DFQATT and SNEGSKA (reference sequence). The CDR3 sequence is CSARSLGEETQYF.

The V gene is TRBV10-3, the J gene TRBJ2-1; the D gene TCRdb calls, TRBD2, cannot be checked with no DNA. The CDR3 runs 16 residues. The V gene's germline CDR1 is ENHRY and CDR2 SYGVKD. The CDR3 is CAISPELGGSYNEQFF.

The J gene is TRBJ1-5, the V gene TRBV27. CDR1 MNHEY and CDR2 SMNVEV come from the germline V gene (reference sequence). The CDR3 loop spans 17 amino acids. The CDR3 loop reads CASSTTGRVVGNQPQHF.

The chain recombines TRBV9 with TRBJ2-1; as DNA is missing, the TRBD1 call by TCRdb cannot be tested. The length of the CDR3 is 17 residues. Germline loops: CDR1 SGDLS, CDR2 YYNGEE. The CDR3 loop is CASSVVPGGSSYNEQFF.

The chain uses TRBV7-2 and TRBJ1-4; lacking DNA, the TRBD1 call made by TCRdb goes unchecked. CDR3 length: 15 residues. CDR1 and CDR2 (germline): SGHTA, FQGNSA. CDR3 protein: CASSLFGGEIEKLFF.